One and the same sample provided the 18 T cell receptor beta chains below, sequenced in a study of T cells in localized non-small cell lung cancer. Some clones are missing from TCRdb's copy, which holds only in-frame ones; the method was immunoSEQ multiplex PCR. Of roughly 64,000 clones detected, about four fifths appear once; the ten largest clones hold approximately 4.7%. The sequencing used PBMCs, collected before any cancer treatment. Receptors originate from a man aged 40 to 75 with stage II lung adenocarcinoma.

The chain recombines TRBV6-1 with TRBJ1-4, with D perhaps matching TRBD1 (5 bases). The CDR3 runs to 14 residues. Germline V gene data show CDR1 as MNHNS and CDR2 as SASEGT. V lost 6 bases and J 0 bases, leaving 8 bases between the germline ends. The CDR3 DNA reads as TGTGCCAGCAGACCGGGGGCAACTAATGAAAAACTGTTTTTT. Protein: CASRPGATNEKLFF.

V is TRBV5-5 and J is TRBJ2-7; D might be TRBD1 or TRBD2, each matching 5 bases. The germline V and J ends were trimmed by 4 bases and 2 bases, with 22 bases remaining between them. The CDR3 runs 17 residues. From germline, CDR1 is SGHKS and CDR2 YYEKEE (reference sequence). The CDR3 DNA reads TGTGCCAGCAGCGCGGAGACCGGGACGGCCTTTCCCTACGAGCAGTACTTC. Its protein product is CASSAETGTAFPYEQYF.

CDR3 residues: CASSLEAGYRFSGNTIYF. The CDR3 DNA reads as TGTGCCAGCAGCTTAGAAGCCGGGTACCGGTTCTCTGGAAACACCATATATTTT. V gene TRBV11-3 combines with J gene TRBJ1-3, with unresolved D. V shed 0 bases and J shed 0 bases, with 15 bases lying between them. Looked up from germline, CDR1 is SGHNT and CDR2 is YENEEA. This CDR3 has 18 residues.

The chain carries TRBV5-1 and TRBJ2-2; 9 bases match TRBD2. Germline V lookup: CDR1 SGHRS, CDR2 YFSETQ. Trimming cost V 6 bases and J 6 bases; bases outside gene matches: 12. CDR3 length: 16 amino acids. This CDR3 reads CASTPSPSGVPGELFF. CDR3 DNA: TGCGCCAGCACGCCGTCGCCTAGCGGGGTGCCCGGGGAGCTGTTTTTT.

The V and J genes are TRBV6-6 and TRBJ2-1, with D perhaps TRBD2 (7 bases). The CDR3 has 14 residues. The germline gives CDR1 MNHNY, CDR2 SVGAGI (reference sequence). Trimming removed 6 bases from V and 5 bases from J, with 14 bases in between. The DNA of the CDR3 is TGTGCCAGCAGGGGGGGGCGAACTAACAATGAGCAGTTCTTC. It yields the protein CASRGGRTNNEQFF.

The J gene is TRBJ2-1, the V gene TRBV5-4, with 10 nucleotides matching TRBD2. CDR1 is SGHNT and CDR2 is YYREEE in the germline V gene (reference sequence). The J segment lost 2 bases and the V segment lost 4 bases, leaving 6 bases of the junction unmatched. This CDR3 comprises 16 residues. The CDR3 protein is CASSPSGRIPYNEQFF. CDR3 bases: TGTGCCAGCAGCCCTAGCGGGAGAATCCCCTACAATGAGCAGTTCTTC.

In its sample, this clone was seen a few times. This chain's CDR3 is CASTPPDRANEQFF. The CDR3 DNA reads TGTGCCAGCACACCCCCGGACAGGGCGAATGAGCAGTTCTTC. This rearrangement joins TRBV6-1 to TRBJ2-1, with 8 positions matching TRBD1. CDR1 is MNHNS, CDR2 SASEGT, per germline. The CDR3 is 14 amino acids. The V segment lost 7 bases and the J segment 7 bases; nucleotides outside the gene matches: 9.

The V gene is TRBV29-1, the J gene TRBJ2-5, with D maybe TRBD1 (6 bases). The J call may be incorrect, as the DNA end agrees better with TRBJ2-7. Germline values: CDR1 SQVTM, CDR2 ANQGSEA. CDR3 length equals 12 residues. This CDR3 is CSVEQGSYEQYF. CDR3 DNA sequence: TGCAGCGTCGAACAGGGCTCCTACGAGCAGTACTTC.

CDR3 amino acids: CASSSGTGNTGELFF. The CDR3 DNA reads as TGTGCCAGCAGCTCCGGGACAGGGAACACCGGGGAGCTGTTTTTT. The J gene is TRBJ2-2, the V gene TRBV7-3; 8 nucleotides agree with TRBD1. There are 15 residues in the CDR3. The germline V gene has CDR1 SGHTA and CDR2 FQGTGA. Trimming took 4 bases from V and 1 from J; bases not matched to a gene: 2.

The chain carries TRBV15 and TRBJ2-1, with unresolved D. The germline V and J ends were trimmed by 7 bases and 0 bases, with 7 bases remaining between them. Germline V gives CDR1 LNHNV, CDR2 YYDKDF (reference sequence). The CDR3 length is 13 residues. CDR3 coding DNA: TGTGCCACCAAAGGAAGCTCCTACAATGAGCAGTTCTTC. Protein: CATKGSSYNEQFF. The full variable domain, in which reference TRBV15 and TRBJ2-1 provide the parts outside the CDR3, is DAMVIQNPRYQVTQFGKPVTLSCSQTLNHNVMYWYQQKSSQAPKLLFHYYDKDFNNEADTPDNFQSRRPNTSFCFLDIRSPGLGDTAMYLCATKGSSYNEQFFGPGTRLTVL.

The J gene is TRBJ1-3, the V gene TRBV30; D is undetermined. Germline CDR1 and CDR2: GTSNPN and SVGIG (reference sequence). Trimming removed 4 bases at V and 1 base at J, with 11 bases between. The CDR3 is made up of 14 amino acids. This CDR3 is CAWNIGRSGNTIYF. CDR3 bases: TGTGCCTGGAATATCGGGCGGTCTGGAAACACCATATATTTT.

As for this clone: A read error may account for a junction end that differs from germline. The chain recombines TRBV7-7 with TRBJ2-2; D unresolved. There are 13 residues in the CDR3. CDR1 is SSHAT, CDR2 FNYEAQ, per germline (reference sequence). The CDR3 here is CASSLERTGELFF. CDR3 DNA sequence: TGTGCTAGCAGCTTAGAACGGACCGGGGAGCTGTTTTTT.

The chain joins TRBV19 to TRBJ2-1; 7 positions match TRBD2. The V segment lost 8 bases and the J segment 4 bases; nucleotides outside the gene matches: 8. The CDR3 length is 14 residues. From germline, CDR1 is LNHDA and CDR2 SQIVND (reference sequence). CDR3 bases: TGTGCCAGTTCCCTAGCGGCTATTTACAATGAGCAGTTCTTC. This codes for CASSLAAIYNEQFF.

V usage is TRBV18 and J usage is TRBJ1-1; 7 bases are shared with TRBD1. The germline CDR1 and CDR2 sequences are KGHSH and LQKENI. After removal of 2 bases from V and 4 bases from J, the junction contained 10 bases not matched to a gene. This CDR3 has 16 residues. The CDR3 here is CASSPTSGGASTEAFF. The CDR3 DNA reads as TGTGCCAGCTCACCAACCTCAGGGGGGGCAAGCACTGAAGCTTTCTTT.

The V and J genes are TRBV9 and TRBJ2-6, with D perhaps TRBD1 (6 bases). V was shortened by 4 bases and J by 8 bases, with 10 bases between the two germline ends. CDR3 length: 13 residues. Germline V CDR1 and CDR2: SGDLS, YYNGEE. Here the CDR3 DNA reads TGTGCCAGCAGCTCAGGGGTTACCAACGTCCTGACTTTC. Translating gives CASSSGVTNVLTF.

The chain uses TRBV6-4 and TRBJ1-4, with a tentative D call TRBD1 (6 bases). Germline V CDR1 and CDR2: MRHNA, SNTAGT. Trimming pared 4 bases from V and 5 bases from J, leaving 8 bases between. CDR3 length equals 13 residues. CDR3 amino acids: CASSAGTNEKLFF. CDR3 nucleotides: TGTGCCAGCAGTGCCGGGACAAATGAAAAACTGTTTTTT.

This chain links TRBV7-3 with TRBJ2-1; possibly TRBD2 for D (6 bases). V lost 2 bases and J lost 6, with 11 bases in between. Germline CDR1 is SGHTA and CDR2 is FQGTGA. The CDR3 length is 14 residues. The CDR3 spells CASSLHQRANEQFF. The CDR3 DNA sequence: TGTGCCAGCAGCTTACATCAGCGGGCCAATGAGCAGTTCTTC.

This rearrangement joins TRBV9 to TRBJ1-4, with TRBD1 matching 8 bases. The V segment lost 2 bases and the J segment 8 bases; nucleotides outside the gene matches: 11. CDR1 SGDLS and CDR2 YYNGEE come from the germline V gene. The CDR3 has 16 amino acids. CDR3 amino acids: CASSVDSGQGGEKLFF. Written as DNA, the CDR3 is TGTGCCAGCAGCGTGGATTCTGGACAGGGAGGCGAAAAACTGTTTTTT.